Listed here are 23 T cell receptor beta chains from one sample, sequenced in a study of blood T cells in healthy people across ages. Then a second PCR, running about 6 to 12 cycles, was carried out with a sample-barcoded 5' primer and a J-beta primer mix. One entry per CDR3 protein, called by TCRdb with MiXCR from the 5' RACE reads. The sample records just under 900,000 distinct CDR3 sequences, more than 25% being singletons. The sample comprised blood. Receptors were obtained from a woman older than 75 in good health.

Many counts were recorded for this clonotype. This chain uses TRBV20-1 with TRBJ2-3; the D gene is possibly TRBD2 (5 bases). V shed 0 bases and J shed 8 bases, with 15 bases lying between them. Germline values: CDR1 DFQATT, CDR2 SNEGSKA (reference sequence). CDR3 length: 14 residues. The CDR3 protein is CSARDWGETGTQYF. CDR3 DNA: TGCAGTGCTAGAGATTGGGGAGAGACGGGTACGCAGTATTTT.

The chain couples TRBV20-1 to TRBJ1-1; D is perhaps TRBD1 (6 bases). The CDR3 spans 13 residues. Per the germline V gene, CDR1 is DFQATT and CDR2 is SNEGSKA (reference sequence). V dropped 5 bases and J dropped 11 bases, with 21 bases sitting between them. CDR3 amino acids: CSAGSGAEGPAFF. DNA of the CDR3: TGCAGTGCTGGGTCAGGGGCCGAGGGTCCGGCTTTCTTT.

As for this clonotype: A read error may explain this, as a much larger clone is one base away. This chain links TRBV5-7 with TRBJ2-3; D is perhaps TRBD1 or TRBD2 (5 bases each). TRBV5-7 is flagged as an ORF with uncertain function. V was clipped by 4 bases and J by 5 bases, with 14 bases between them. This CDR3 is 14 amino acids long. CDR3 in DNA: TGTGCCAGCAGCCCGGGACGAATAAAAGATACGCAGTATTTT. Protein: CASSPGRIKDTQYF.

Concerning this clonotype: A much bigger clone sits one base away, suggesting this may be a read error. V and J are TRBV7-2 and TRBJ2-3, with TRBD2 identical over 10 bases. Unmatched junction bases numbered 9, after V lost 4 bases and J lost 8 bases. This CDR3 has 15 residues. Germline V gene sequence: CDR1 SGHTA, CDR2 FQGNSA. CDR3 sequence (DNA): TGTGCCAGCAGCTACAAGCGGGGGGGCTTAGGTACGCAGTATTTT. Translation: CASSYKRGGLGTQYF.

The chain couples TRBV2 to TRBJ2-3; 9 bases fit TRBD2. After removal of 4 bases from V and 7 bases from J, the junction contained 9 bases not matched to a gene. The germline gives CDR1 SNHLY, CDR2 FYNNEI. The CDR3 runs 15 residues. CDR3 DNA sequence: TGTGCCAGCAGTGGGAGAGGGACTAGCCGGTATACGCAGTATTTT. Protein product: CASSGRGTSRYTQYF.

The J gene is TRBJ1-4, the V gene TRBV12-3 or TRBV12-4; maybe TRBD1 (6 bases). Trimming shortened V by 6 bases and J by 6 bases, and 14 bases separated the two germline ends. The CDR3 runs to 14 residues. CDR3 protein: CASRGRQEDEKLFF. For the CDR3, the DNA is TGTGCCAGCAGGGGAAGACAGGAGGATGAAAAACTGTTTTTT.

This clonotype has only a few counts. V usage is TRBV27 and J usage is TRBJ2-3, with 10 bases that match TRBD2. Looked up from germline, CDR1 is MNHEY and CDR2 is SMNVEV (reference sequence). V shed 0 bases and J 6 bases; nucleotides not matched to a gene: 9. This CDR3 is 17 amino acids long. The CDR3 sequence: CASSLSGAGGQRDTQYF. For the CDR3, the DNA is TGTGCCAGCAGTTTATCTGGAGCGGGGGGGCAGCGGGATACGCAGTATTTT.

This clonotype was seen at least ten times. The CDR3 region has the DNA TGTGCCACCAGCAGAGATCTGGGGGCGAACATTCAGTACTTC. Amino acids: CATSRDLGANIQYF. The chain joins TRBV15 to TRBJ2-4; possible D gene TRBD1, 6 bases. Trimming cost V 0 bases and J 7 bases, with 10 bases left between them. The CDR3 consists of 14 residues. Looked up from germline, CDR1 is LNHNV and CDR2 is YYDKDF (reference sequence). The variable domain in full, with the rest retrieved from reference TRBV15 and TRBJ2-4, is DAMVIQNPRYQVTQFGKPVTLSCSQTLNHNVMYWYQQKSSQAPKLLFHYYDKDFNNEADTPDNFQSRRPNTSFCFLDIRSPGLGDTAMYLCATSRDLGANIQYFGAGTRLSVL.

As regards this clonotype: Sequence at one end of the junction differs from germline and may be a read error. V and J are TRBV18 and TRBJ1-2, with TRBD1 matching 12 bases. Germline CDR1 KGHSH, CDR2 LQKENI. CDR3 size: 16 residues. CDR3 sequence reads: CVSSLTGTGGDYGYTF. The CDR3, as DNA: TGTGTCAGCTCACTTACCGGGACAGGGGGCGACTATGGCTACACCTTC.

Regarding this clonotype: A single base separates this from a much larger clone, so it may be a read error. CDR3 nucleotides: TGTGCCGGCAGCCCTAGCGGGGGTTCCGCAGATACGCAGTATTTT. Translation gives CAGSPSGGSADTQYF. The chain employs TRBV25-1 and TRBJ2-3; 10 positions match TRBD2. Germline V gene lookup returns CDR1 MGHDK and CDR2 SYGVNS. This CDR3 contains 15 residues.

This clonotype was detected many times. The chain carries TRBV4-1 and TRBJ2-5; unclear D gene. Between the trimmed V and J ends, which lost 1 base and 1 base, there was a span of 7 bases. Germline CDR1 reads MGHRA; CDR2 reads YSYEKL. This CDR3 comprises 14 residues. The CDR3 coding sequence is TGCGCCAGCAGCCAAGCTAACTTCCAAGAGACCCAGTACTTC. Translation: CASSQANFQETQYF.

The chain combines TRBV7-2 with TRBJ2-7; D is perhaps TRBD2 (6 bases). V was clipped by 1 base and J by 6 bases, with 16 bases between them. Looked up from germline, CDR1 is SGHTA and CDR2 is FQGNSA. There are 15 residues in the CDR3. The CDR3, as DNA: TGTGCCAGCAGCTTAGATGGCTCAGCGCGGGGCGAGCAGTACTTC. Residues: CASSLDGSARGEQYF.

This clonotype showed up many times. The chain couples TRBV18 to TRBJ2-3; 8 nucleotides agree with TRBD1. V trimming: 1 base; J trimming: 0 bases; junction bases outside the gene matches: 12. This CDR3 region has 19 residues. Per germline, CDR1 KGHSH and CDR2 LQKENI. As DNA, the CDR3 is TGTGCCAGCTCACCACTCAGAGGGACAGGTCCATCTAGCACAGATACGCAGTATTTT. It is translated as CASSPLRGTGPSSTDTQYF.

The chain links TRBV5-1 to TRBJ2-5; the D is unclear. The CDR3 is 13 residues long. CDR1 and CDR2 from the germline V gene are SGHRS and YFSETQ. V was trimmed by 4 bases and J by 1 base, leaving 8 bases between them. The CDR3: CASSPIPQETQYF. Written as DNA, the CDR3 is TGCGCCAGCAGCCCCATCCCCCAAGAGACCCAGTACTTC.

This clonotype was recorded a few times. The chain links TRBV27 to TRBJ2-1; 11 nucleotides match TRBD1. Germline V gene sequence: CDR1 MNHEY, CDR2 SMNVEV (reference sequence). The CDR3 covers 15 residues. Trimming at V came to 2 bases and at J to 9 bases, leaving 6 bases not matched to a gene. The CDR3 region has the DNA TGTGCCAGCAGTTTACTAGGACAGGGGGCGGGTGAGCAGTTCTTC. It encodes CASSLLGQGAGEQFF.

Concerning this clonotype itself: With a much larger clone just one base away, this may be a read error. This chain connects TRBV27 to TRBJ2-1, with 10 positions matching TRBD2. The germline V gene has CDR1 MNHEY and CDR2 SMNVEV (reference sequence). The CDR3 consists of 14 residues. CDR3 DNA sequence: TGTGCCACCCACATAGCGGGGGGCTACGATGAGCAGTTCTTC. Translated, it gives CATHIAGGYDEQFF.

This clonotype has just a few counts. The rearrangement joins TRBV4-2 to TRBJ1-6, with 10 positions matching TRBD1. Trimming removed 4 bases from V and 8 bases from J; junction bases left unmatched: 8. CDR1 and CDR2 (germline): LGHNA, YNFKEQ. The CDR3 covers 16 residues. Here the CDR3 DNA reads TGTGCCAGCAGCCTATCGACGGACAGGGGGGATTCACCCCTCCACTTT. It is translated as CASSLSTDRGDSPLHF.

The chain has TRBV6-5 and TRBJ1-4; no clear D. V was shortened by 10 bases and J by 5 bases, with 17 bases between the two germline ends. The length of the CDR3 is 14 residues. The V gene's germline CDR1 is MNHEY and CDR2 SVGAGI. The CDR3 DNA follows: TGTGCCAACAGAAGAGGAGACCGGAATGAAAAACTGTTTTTT. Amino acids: CANRRGDRNEKLFF.

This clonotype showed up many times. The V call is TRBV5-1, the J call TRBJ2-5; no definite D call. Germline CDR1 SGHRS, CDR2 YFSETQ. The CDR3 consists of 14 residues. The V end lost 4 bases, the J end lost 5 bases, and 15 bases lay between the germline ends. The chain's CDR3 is CASSPAAQRETQYF. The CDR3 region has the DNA TGCGCCAGCAGCCCGGCGGCACAAAGGGAGACCCAGTACTTC.

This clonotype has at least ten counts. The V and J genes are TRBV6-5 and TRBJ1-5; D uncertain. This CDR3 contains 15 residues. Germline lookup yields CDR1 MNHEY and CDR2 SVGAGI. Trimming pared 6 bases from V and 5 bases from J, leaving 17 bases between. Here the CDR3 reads CASRKLGTADQPQHF. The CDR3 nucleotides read TGTGCCAGCAGGAAGTTAGGAACGGCGGATCAGCCCCAGCATTTT.

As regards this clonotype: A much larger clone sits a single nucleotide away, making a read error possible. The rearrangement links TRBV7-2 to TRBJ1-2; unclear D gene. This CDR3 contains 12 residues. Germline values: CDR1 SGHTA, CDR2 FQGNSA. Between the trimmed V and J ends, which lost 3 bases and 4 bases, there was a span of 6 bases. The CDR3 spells CASSLKVYGYTF. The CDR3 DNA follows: TGTGCCAGCAGCTTGAAGGTCTATGGCTACACCTTC.

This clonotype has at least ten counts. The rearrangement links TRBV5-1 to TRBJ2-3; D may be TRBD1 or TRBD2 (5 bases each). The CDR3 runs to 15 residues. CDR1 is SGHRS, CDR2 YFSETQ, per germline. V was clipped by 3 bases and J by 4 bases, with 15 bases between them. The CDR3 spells CASSSGPPPADTQYF. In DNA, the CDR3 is TGCGCCAGCAGCTCGGGACCGCCCCCCGCAGATACGCAGTATTTT. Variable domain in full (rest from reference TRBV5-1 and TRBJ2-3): KAGVTQTPRYLIKTRGQQVTLSCSPISGHRSVSWYQQTPGQGLQFLFEYFSETQRNKGNFPGRFSGRQFSNSRSEMNVSTLELGDSALYLCASSSGPPPADTQYFGPGTRLTVL.

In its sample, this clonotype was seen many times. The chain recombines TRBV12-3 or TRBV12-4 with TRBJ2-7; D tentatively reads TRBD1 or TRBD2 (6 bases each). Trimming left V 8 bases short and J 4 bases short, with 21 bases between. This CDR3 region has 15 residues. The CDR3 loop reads CASVEGGLGAYEQYF. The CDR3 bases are TGTGCCAGCGTGGAGGGGGGTTTGGGGGCTTACGAGCAGTACTTC.